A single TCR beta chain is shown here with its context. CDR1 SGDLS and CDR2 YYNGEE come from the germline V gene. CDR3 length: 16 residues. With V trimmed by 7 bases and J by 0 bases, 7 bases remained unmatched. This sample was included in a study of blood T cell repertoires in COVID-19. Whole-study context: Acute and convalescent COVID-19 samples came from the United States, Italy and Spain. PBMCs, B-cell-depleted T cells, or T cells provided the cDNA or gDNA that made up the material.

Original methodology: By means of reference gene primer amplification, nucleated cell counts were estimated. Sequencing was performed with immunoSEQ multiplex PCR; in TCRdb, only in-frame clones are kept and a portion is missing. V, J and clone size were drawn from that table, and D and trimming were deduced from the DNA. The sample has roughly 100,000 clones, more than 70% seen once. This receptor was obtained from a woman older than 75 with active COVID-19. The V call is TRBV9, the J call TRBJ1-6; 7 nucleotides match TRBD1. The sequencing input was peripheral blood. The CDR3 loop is CASGPGQYSYNSPLHF. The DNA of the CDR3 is TGTGCCAGCGGACCGGGACAGTACTCCTATAATTCACCCCTCCACTTT. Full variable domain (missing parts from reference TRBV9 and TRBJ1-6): DSGVTQTPKHLITATGQRVTLRCSPRSGDLSVYWYQQSLDQGLQFLIQYYNGEERAKGNILERFSAQQFPDLHSELNLSSLELGDSALYFCASGPGQYSYNSPLHFGNGTRLTVT.